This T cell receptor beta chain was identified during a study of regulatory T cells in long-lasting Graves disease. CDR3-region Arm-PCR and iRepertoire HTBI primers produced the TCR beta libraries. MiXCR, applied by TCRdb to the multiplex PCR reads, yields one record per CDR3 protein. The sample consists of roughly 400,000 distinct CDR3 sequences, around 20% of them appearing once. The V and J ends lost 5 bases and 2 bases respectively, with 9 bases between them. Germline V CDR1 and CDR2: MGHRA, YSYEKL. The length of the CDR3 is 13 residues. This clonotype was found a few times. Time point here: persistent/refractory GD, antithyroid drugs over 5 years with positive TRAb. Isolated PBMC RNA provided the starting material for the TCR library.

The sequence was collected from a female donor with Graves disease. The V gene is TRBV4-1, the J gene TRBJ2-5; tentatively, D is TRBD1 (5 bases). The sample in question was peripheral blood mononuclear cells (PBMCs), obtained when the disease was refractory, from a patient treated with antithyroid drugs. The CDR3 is CASSVRQQETQYF. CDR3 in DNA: TGCGCCAGCAGCGTCCGACAGCAAGAGACCCAGTACTTC.